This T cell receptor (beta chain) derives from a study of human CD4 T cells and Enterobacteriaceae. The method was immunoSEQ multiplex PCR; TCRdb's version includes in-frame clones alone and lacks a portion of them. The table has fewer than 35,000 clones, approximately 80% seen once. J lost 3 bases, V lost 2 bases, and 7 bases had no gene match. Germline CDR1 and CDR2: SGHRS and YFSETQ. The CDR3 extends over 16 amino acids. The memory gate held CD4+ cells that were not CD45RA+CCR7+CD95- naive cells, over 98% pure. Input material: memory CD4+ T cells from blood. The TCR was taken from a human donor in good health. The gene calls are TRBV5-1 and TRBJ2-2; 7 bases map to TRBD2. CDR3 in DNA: TGCGCCAGCAGCTTTCAAGGGAGGGGAGACACCGGGGAGCTGTTTTTT. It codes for CASSFQGRGDTGELFF.